Below, one T cell receptor (beta chain) is given with its context. Study processing details: Estimation of nucleated cell counts relied on the amplification of reference gene primers. Sequencing was performed with immunoSEQ multiplex PCR; in TCRdb, only in-frame clones are kept and a portion is missing. That table supplies the V and J calls and clone size; D and trimming were determined from the DNA. The sample shows more than 250,000 clones, around 86% of them seen only once. In germline, CDR1 is MNHEY, CDR2 SVGAGI. The CDR3 extends over 13 amino acids. Trimming took off 6 bases at V and 5 bases at J, with 13 bases between the two ends. The sample originates from a study of blood T cell repertoires in COVID-19.

The gene calls are TRBV6-5 and TRBJ2-5; possible D gene TRBD1, 6 bases. The TCR comes from a man in his fifties or sixties with active or convalescent COVID-19. Sequenced input: peripheral blood. The CDR3 loop is CASSPTGTETQYF. DNA of the CDR3: TGTGCCAGCAGCCCGACAGGAACGGAGACCCAGTACTTC.